This TCR beta chain was recovered during a study of identical twins. MiXCR, run by TCRdb on the 5' RACE reads, gives a single entry per CDR3 protein. Of 700,000 or so distinct CDR3 sequences in the sample, 8.6% are singletons; the top ten hold approximately 0.94%. The CDR3 loop spans 13 amino acids. V lost 6 bases to trimming and J lost 4 bases; unmatched junction nucleotides: 5. In germline, CDR1 is MNHEY, CDR2 SMNVEV (reference sequence). The same data also contributed to another study, on yellow fever vaccine responses in identical twins.

Sequencing input: PBMCs. This clonotype was sampled from a woman aged 18 to 35 in good health. This chain joins TRBV27 and TRBJ2-7, with TRBD1 matching 8 bases. The CDR3 here is CASSGQGEYEQYF. CDR3 nucleotide sequence: TGTGCCAGCAGCGGACAGGGCGAATACGAGCAGTACTTC.